This T cell receptor beta chain was recorded in a study of T cells after yellow fever vaccination. Study details: SMART-Seq v4 Ultra Low Input served to prepare low-cell-number fractions. Notes on the study in general: A large majority of primary-vaccination clones showed up again after the booster (around 95% CD4, around 90% CD8).

With respect to this clonotype: Its antigen is not known.

This CDR3 has 11 residues. With 5 bases removed from V and 4 bases from J, the gap between germline ends came to 8 bases. Germline values: CDR1 GTSNPN, CDR2 SVGIG (reference sequence). They built TCR cDNA with 5'RACE template switching, a step that put in a universal primer site and UMIs. TCRdb fed the 5' RACE reads into MiXCR, producing one record per CDR3 protein. The sample consists of about 220,000 distinct CDR3 sequences, about 7% of them appearing once. This TCR derives from a man aged 30 to 45 who received the YFV17D yellow fever vaccine. The rearrangement joins TRBV30 to TRBJ1-2; a possible D gene is TRBD1 (6 bases). The sequencing used CD4+ T cells sorted from PBMCs, collected on the day of the yellow fever booster vaccination. CDR3 loop: CAWSTGYGYTF. CDR3 bases: TGTGCCTGGTCGACAGGCTATGGCTACACCTTC.